These 3 T cell receptor beta chains originate from one sample sequenced in a study of blood T cell repertoires in COVID-19. Clones were read by immunoSEQ multiplex PCR, and TCRdb kept only the in-frame ones, dropping some. The sample yields approximately 150,000 clones, about 90% seen once. Sequenced sample: PBMCs or T cells enriched from blood (not recorded which). These receptors all stem from a human donor with acute COVID-19. The donor label of this sample is uncertain.

This rearrangement joins TRBV12-3 or TRBV12-4 to TRBJ1-6; D is unresolved. The CDR3 extends over 13 amino acids. Trimming left V 5 bases short and J 8 bases short, with 10 bases between. CDR3: CASSLQEDSPLHF. The DNA for the CDR3 is TGTGCCAGCAGTCTTCAGGAGGATTCACCCCTCCACTTT.

About this clone: The junction departs from the called germline gene at one end, perhaps through a read error. V is TRBV25-1 and J is TRBJ2-1; TRBD2 matches 14 bases. Germline loops: CDR1 MGHDK, CDR2 SYGVNS. This CDR3 is built from 18 residues. The CDR3 DNA reads TGTGCCAGCACTGAAACCGGGACTAGCGGGGGACCGTACAATGAGCAGTTCTTC. Translating it yields CASTETGTSGGPYNEQFF.

The V call is TRBV24-1, the J call TRBJ2-5; a weak D match, TRBD1 (5 bases). The CDR3 length is 14 residues. Germline-derived CDR1 and CDR2 are KGHDR and SFDVKD. Trimming cost V 1 base and J 1 base, with 6 bases left between them. DNA of the CDR3: TGTGCCACCAGTGATTTCGACAGCCAAGAGACCCAGTACTTC. It encodes CATSDFDSQETQYF.